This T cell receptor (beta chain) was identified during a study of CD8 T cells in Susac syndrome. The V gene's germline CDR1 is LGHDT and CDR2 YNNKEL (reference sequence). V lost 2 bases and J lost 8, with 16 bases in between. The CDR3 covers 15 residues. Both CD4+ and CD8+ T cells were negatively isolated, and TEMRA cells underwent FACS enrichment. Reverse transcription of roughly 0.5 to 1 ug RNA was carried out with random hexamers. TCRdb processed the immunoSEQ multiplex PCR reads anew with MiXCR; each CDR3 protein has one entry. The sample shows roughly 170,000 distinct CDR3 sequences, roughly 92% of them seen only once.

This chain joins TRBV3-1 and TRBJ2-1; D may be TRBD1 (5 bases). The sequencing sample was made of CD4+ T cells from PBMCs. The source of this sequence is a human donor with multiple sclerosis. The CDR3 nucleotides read TGTGCCAGCAGCCAATTTGGGGCTAGTTGGGATGAGCAGTTCTTC. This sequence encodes CASSQFGASWDEQFF.